Following are 2 T cell receptor beta chains from one sample sequenced in a study of beta chain features in type 1 diabetes. The whole isolated RNA underwent reverse transcription, so sequencing captured expressed TCRB transcripts. Repertoires were generated with immunoSEQ multiplex PCR, while TCRdb's copy carries only in-frame clones and drops some. This sample carries fewer than 350,000 clones, about 18% of them seen once, and the ten largest clones take 0.035% to 0.055%. What was sequenced was naive CD4+ T cells from blood. All receptors come from a woman aged 18-30 years in good health.

The chain uses TRBV5-1 and TRBJ2-1; the match to TRBD2 covers 7 bases. This CDR3 is 14 amino acids long. After removal of 5 bases from V and 9 bases from J, the junction contained 11 bases not matched to a gene. Germline V lookup: CDR1 SGHRS, CDR2 YFSETQ. The CDR3 reads CASRRSGGSGEQFF. For the CDR3, the DNA is TGCGCCAGCAGACGGTCCGGGGGGTCGGGTGAGCAGTTCTTC. The variable domain in full, with the rest retrieved from reference TRBV5-1 and TRBJ2-1, is KAGVTQTPRYLIKTRGQQVTLSCSPISGHRSVSWYQQTPGQGLQFLFEYFSETQRNKGNFPGRFSGRQFSNSRSEMNVSTLELGDSALYLCASRRSGGSGEQFFGPGTRLTVL.

The gene calls are TRBV19 and TRBJ2-2, with 10 bases that match TRBD2. The CDR3 spans 18 residues. Germline CDR1 and CDR2: LNHDA and SQIVND (reference sequence). The V segment lost 5 bases and the J segment 7 bases; nucleotides outside the gene matches: 16. For the CDR3, the DNA is TGTGCCAGTAGTCTCCCAAACCAAGGACTAGCGGTCGGCGGGGAGCTGTTTTTT. It codes for CASSLPNQGLAVGGELFF.